This TCR beta chain was found in a study of shared clonotypes between healthy human individuals. The run depth of the assay was deep. The table came from immunoSEQ multiplex PCR; TCRdb's copy has only in-frame clones and leaves some out. The table lists some 1.1 million clones, around three quarters of them singletons. V dropped 3 bases and J dropped 0 bases, with 11 bases sitting between them. This CDR3 comprises 15 residues. CDR1 is MNHEY and CDR2 is SVGAGI in the germline V gene. The receptor comes from a man younger than 35 in good health. Some clones in this sample may be carry-over from other donors' samples. The J gene is TRBJ1-1, the V gene TRBV6-5; D not certain. The sample consisted of memory CD4+ T cells from PBMCs. Subset: CD45RA-negative fraction. The CDR3 sequence: CASSYHGRMNTEAFF. The DNA for the CDR3 is TGTGCCAGCAGTTATCACGGACGGATGAACACTGAAGCTTTCTTT.